The rows below give T cell receptor beta chains drawn from one sample of a study of blood T cell repertoires in COVID-19. Sequencing was performed with immunoSEQ multiplex PCR; in TCRdb, only in-frame clones are kept and a portion is missing. The sample has approximately 330,000 clones, 65% to 90% seen once. The sequencing input was PBMCs or T cells enriched from blood (not recorded which). These receptors came from a woman in her thirties or forties with acute COVID-19. CDR3s include the opening cysteine and the closing phenylalanine or tryptophan. The order of the fields is CDR3 DNA, CDR3 protein, clone size, V gene, J gene, D gene. A D gene is named only where the DNA matches it firmly. Where a row states a size, it is once, few, many or the class of an expanded clone; other rows omit it.

TGTGCCAGCAGCGCCGCTAGCGATCAAGATACGCAGTATTTT	CASSAASDQDTQYF	NA	TRBV28	TRBJ2-3	NA
TGTGCCAGCAGCAATAGGCTGCGCATTGAGGGGACTCGTAGTCAGCCCCAGCATTTT	CASSNRLRIEGTRSQPQHF	NA	TRBV21-1	TRBJ1-5	NA
TGTGCCAGTAGTATAGCCCCATTCAGGGGTCTGGCCTACAATGAGCAGTTCTTC	CASSIAPFRGLAYNEQFF	NA	TRBV19	TRBJ2-1	NA
TGTGCCAGCAGTTTAGTTCGACAGAATTCACCCCTCCACTTT	CASSLVRQNSPLHF	NA	TRBV27	TRBJ1-6	NA
TGTGCCAGTAGTATAGATGGGACTAGCGCCCTAGATACGCAGTATTTT	CASSIDGTSALDTQYF	many	TRBV19	TRBJ2-3	TRBD2
TGTGCCAGTATGCAGAAGCGGACTAGCGGCTTATACAATGAGCAGTTCTTC	CASMQKRTSGLYNEQFF	NA	TRBV19	TRBJ2-1	TRBD2
TGTGCCAGCAGTAGGACAGGGATCACAGATACGCAGTATTTT	CASSRTGITDTQYF	NA	TRBV25-1	TRBJ2-3	TRBD1
TGTGCCAGCAGCCAAGCTTCAAAGGCTAGCCGGGGCGAGCAGTACTTC	CASSQASKASRGEQYF	NA	TRBV3-1/TRBV3-2	TRBJ2-7	NA
TGCGCCAGCAGCCAAGGATATTTAAGGGGGGGGGCCTCTGGGGCCAACGTCCTGACTTTC	CASSQGYLRGGASGANVLTF	NA	TRBV4-3	TRBJ2-6	NA
TGTGCCAGCAGTGCGGAGGGGATGAGCAATCAGCCCCAGCATTTT	CASSAEGMSNQPQHF	once	TRBV2	TRBJ1-5	NA
TGTGCCAGCAGCTGGACACGCACAGATACGCAGTATTTT	CASSWTRTDTQYF	NA	TRBV7-3	TRBJ2-3	NA
TGTGCCAGCAGCCCTACAGGGGCCCTATTCAATGAGCAGTTCTTC	CASSPTGALFNEQFF	NA	TRBV7-9	TRBJ2-1	TRBD1
TGTGCCAGCAGCTTAGTGCGGACTACTAACAATGAGCAGTTCTTC	CASSLVRTTNNEQFF	NA	TRBV7-2	TRBJ2-1	NA
TGTGCCACCCATGATTCGGACAGGGCGGAAGCTTTCTTT	CATHDSDRAEAFF	NA	TRBV10-3	TRBJ1-1	TRBD1
TGCGCCAGCAGCCAAGATAGAACTTACGAGCAGTACTTC	CASSQDRTYEQYF	NA	TRBV4-3	TRBJ2-7	NA
TGTGCCAGCAGTTTCCGAGCGGCGCGGTTAAACAATGAGCAGTTCTTC	CASSFRAARLNNEQFF	NA	TRBV28	TRBJ2-1	NA
TGTGCCACCAGATCCGGGTACGGCTATGGCTACACCTTC	CATRSGYGYGYTF	once	TRBV6-5	TRBJ1-2	NA
TGTGCCAGCAGCCCATCCCAGGGATCCGGAAACACCATATATTTT	CASSPSQGSGNTIYF	NA	TRBV4-2	TRBJ1-3	NA
TGCAGCGTTCGTAGCAGAGAGACCCAGTACTTC	CSVRSRETQYF	NA	TRBV29-1	TRBJ2-5	NA
TGTGCCAGCAGAGGCACAGGGATGGCTGAAGCTTTCTTT	CASRGTGMAEAFF	NA	TRBV12-3/TRBV12-4	TRBJ1-1	NA
TGTGCCAGCAGTTACGTGGGATACAGGGAAGCTTTCTTT	CASSYVGYREAFF	few	TRBV6-2/TRBV6-3	TRBJ1-1	NA
TGTGCCAGCAGCTTGGACCCGGCGGCAATCGATGGCTACACCTTC	CASSLDPAAIDGYTF	NA	TRBV5-6	TRBJ1-2	NA
TGTGCCAGCAGTAAAACAGGAATCTATGGCTACACCTTC	CASSKTGIYGYTF	NA	TRBV6-5	TRBJ1-2	NA
TGTGCCAGCAGCTTAAGGACGGGGAACTACAATGAGCAGTTCTTC	CASSLRTGNYNEQFF	NA	TRBV11-3	TRBJ2-1	NA
TGTGCCAGCAGCTTCTCAGGGGGCTATGAAAAACTGTTTTTT	CASSFSGGYEKLFF	NA	TRBV7-9	TRBJ1-4	TRBD1
TGTGCCAGCAGTTTGACCGGGACAGGGCCTTCGACAACTAATGAAAAACTGTTTTTT	CASSLTGTGPSTTNEKLFF	NA	TRBV27	TRBJ1-4	TRBD1
TGTGCCAGCAGCCAACCCGACAGGGTTCCAGGTGGCTACACCTTC	CASSQPDRVPGGYTF	NA	TRBV3-1/TRBV3-2	TRBJ1-2	TRBD1
TGTGCCAGCTCACCTGGACAGGGGGCTAATCAGCCCCAGCATTTT	CASSPGQGANQPQHF	NA	TRBV18	TRBJ1-5	TRBD1
TGTGCCAGCAGTTTTTTATCAGGGCCCCATCAGCCCCAGCATTTT	CASSFLSGPHQPQHF	NA	TRBV28	TRBJ1-5	NA
TGTGCCAGCAGCCCAGCCGGGACAGGGAGGTTTATTGAAGCTTTCTTT	CASSPAGTGRFIEAFF	NA	TRBV7-8	TRBJ1-1	TRBD1
TGTGCCAGCAGTTTCCGACGGGGGGGGGCGGCTGGCTACACCTTC	CASSFRRGGAAGYTF	NA	TRBV27	TRBJ1-2	NA
TGTGCCAGCAGCGTGGCTGTGGTGGGGGGAATTACAGGGGCCAACGTCCTGACTTTC	CASSVAVVGGITGANVLTF	NA	TRBV9	TRBJ2-6	NA
TGTGCCAGCAGCCAAGGTGGGGCAGGTGAAGCTTTCTTT	CASSQGGAGEAFF	NA	TRBV3-1/TRBV3-2	TRBJ1-1	NA
TGTGCCAGCAGGCTGAGAGCGGGAGTGAACACCGGGGAGCTGTTTTTT	CASRLRAGVNTGELFF	NA	TRBV5-6	TRBJ2-2	TRBD2
TGTGCCAGCAGCCCAAACGAGGGACAGGGGGTTTATTATGGCTACACCTTC	CASSPNEGQGVYYGYTF	many	TRBV27	TRBJ1-2	TRBD1
TGTGCCAGCAGCTTAGCTTCGCAGGGATACACTGAAGCTTTCTTT	CASSLASQGYTEAFF	few	TRBV7-9	TRBJ1-1	NA
TGTGCCAGCAGGAAACAGTCTCCTTATGGCTACACCTTC	CASRKQSPYGYTF	NA	TRBV28	TRBJ1-2	NA
TGTGCCAGTAGTCCGACTAGCAGTTCCTACGAGCAGTACTTC	CASSPTSSSYEQYF	NA	TRBV19	TRBJ2-7	TRBD2
TGTGCCAGCAGCTTGGGAACAGGTTTTTCGGGTTCACCCCTCCACTTT	CASSLGTGFSGSPLHF	NA	TRBV5-4	TRBJ1-6	NA
TGCGCCAGCAGCTCCGACGTTGGCGGGAGGCCTGGCTACGAGCAGTACTTC	CASSSDVGGRPGYEQYF	NA	TRBV5-1	TRBJ2-7	TRBD2
TGTGCCAGCAGCTTAGCTAGCGAATACGAGCAGTACTTC	CASSLASEYEQYF	once	TRBV7-9	TRBJ2-7	NA
TGTGCCAGCAGCTCCCTCGGTTCACCCCTCCACTTT	CASSSLGSPLHF	NA	TRBV7-2	TRBJ1-6	NA
TGTGCCAGCGGTAACCTACAGGGTAAAGATACGCAGTATTTT	CASGNLQGKDTQYF	NA	TRBV2	TRBJ2-3	NA
TGTGCCAGCAGTCGGCACGGGACTAACTATGGCTACACCTTC	CASSRHGTNYGYTF	NA	TRBV25-1	TRBJ1-2	NA
TGTGCCAGCAGCCTTTACTCTGGAAACACCATATATTTT	CASSLYSGNTIYF	NA	TRBV3-1/TRBV3-2	TRBJ1-3	NA
TGTGCCAGCAGCTTGTGGGGGCAGGCAGGCCCTGACTATGGCTACACCTTC	CASSLWGQAGPDYGYTF	NA	TRBV5-6	TRBJ1-2	NA
TGTGCCAGCAGCGGAGTAAGTAAGACAGGAAACCACACAGATACGCAGTATTTT	CASSGVSKTGNHTDTQYF	NA	TRBV5-5	TRBJ2-3	NA
TGTGCCAGCAGCCGGAGGGAGGGAGACGAGCAGTACTTC	CASSRREGDEQYF	NA	TRBV7-2	TRBJ2-7	TRBD2
TGTGCCAGCTCAGCTACTAGCACAGATACGCAGTATTTT	CASSATSTDTQYF	once	TRBV18	TRBJ2-3	NA
TGTGCCAGCAGGATGACAGGATACAGCTCCTACAATGAGCAGTTCTTC	CASRMTGYSSYNEQFF	NA	TRBV27	TRBJ2-1	NA
TGTGCCAGCAGTTTCGGACAGTCTAATCAGCCCCAGCATTTT	CASSFGQSNQPQHF	NA	TRBV6-5	TRBJ1-5	NA
TGTGCCAGCTCATCGACAGTTACTGATACGCAGTATTTT	CASSSTVTDTQYF	once	TRBV18	TRBJ2-3	NA
TGTGCCAGCAGCCACCGCCAGATGACGGCTAGCTCTGGAAACACCATATATTTT	CASSHRQMTASSGNTIYF	NA	TRBV7-8	TRBJ1-3	NA
TGTGCCAGCAGCTTAAGCCTCTATGGCTACACCTTC	CASSLSLYGYTF	NA	TRBV7-9	TRBJ1-2	NA
TGTGCCAGCAGCCCCCGGGTCGAGACCCAGTACTTC	CASSPRVETQYF	NA	TRBV9	TRBJ2-5	NA
TGTGCCAGCACTTTTAGTAGCAGGGGTCCTTTGAGTAGCAATCAGCCCCAGCATTTT	CASTFSSRGPLSSNQPQHF	NA	TRBV27	TRBJ1-5	NA
TGTGCCAGCAGCCCAACGGGGGCGGGGGGGAACTCCTACAATGAGCAGTTCTTC	CASSPTGAGGNSYNEQFF	NA	TRBV7-2	TRBJ2-1	TRBD2
TGCAGCGCTTTCTCCAGGGGGTTAACTGAAGCTTTCTTT	CSAFSRGLTEAFF	many	TRBV29-1	TRBJ1-1	TRBD1
TGTGCCAGCAGCTACAGGGAGTCGAATTCACCCCTCCACTTT	CASSYRESNSPLHF	NA	TRBV11-2	TRBJ1-6	NA